The 25 T cell receptor beta chains below were found in one sample sequenced in a study of T cell responses to AZD1222 COVID-19 vaccine. Repertoires were generated with immunoSEQ multiplex PCR, while TCRdb's copy carries only in-frame clones and drops some. The table lists roughly 67,000 clones, roughly nine tenths of them singletons. Sample: peripheral blood, taken 28 days after the second AZD1222 dose. The receptor set was obtained from an adult who received the AZD1222 COVID-19 vaccine.

The chain joins TRBV19 to TRBJ1-1; D remains unclear. The CDR3 loop spans 13 amino acids. Trimming pared 3 bases from V and 1 base from J, leaving 6 bases between. CDR1 and CDR2 (germline): LNHDA, SQIVND (reference sequence). The CDR3, as DNA: TGTGCCAGTAGTATCATGGCGAACACTGAAGCTTTCTTT. Translation: CASSIMANTEAFF. Combining the CDR3 with reference TRBV19 and TRBJ1-1 gives the whole variable domain DGGITQSPKYLFRKEGQNVTLSCEQNLNHDAMYWYRQDPGQGLRLIYYSQIVNDFQKGDIAEGYSVSREKKESFPLTVTSAQKNPTAFYLCASSIMANTEAFFGQGTRLTVV.

The V gene is TRBV12-5, the J gene TRBJ2-4; D assignment may be TRBD1 or TRBD2 (5 bases each). Trimming stripped 1 base from V and 0 bases from J, with 10 bases between. Germline CDR1 and CDR2: LGHNT and FRNRAP. CDR3 length: 16 residues. CDR3 protein: CASGLGVGVAKNIQYF. DNA for the CDR3: TGTGCTAGTGGTTTGGGGGTGGGGGTAGCCAAAAACATTCAGTACTTC.

V gene TRBV14 combines with J gene TRBJ2-2, with D possibly matching TRBD1 (6 bases). The germline gives CDR1 SGHDN, CDR2 FVKESK. The CDR3 totals 14 residues. Trimming removed 4 bases at V and 5 bases at J, with 11 bases between. CDR3 in amino acids: CASSPTGSTGELFF. For the CDR3, the DNA is TGTGCCAGCAGCCCTACAGGGAGTACCGGGGAGCTGTTTTTT.

In its sample, this clone was seen once. The chain is built from TRBV4-3 and TRBJ1-5; D ambiguous. Germline CDR1 LGHNA, CDR2 YSLEER. This CDR3 is built from 13 residues. V gave up 3 bases and J gave up 7 bases, with 10 bases separating them. The CDR3 reads CASSHEIGQPQHF. The DNA for the CDR3 is TGCGCCAGCAGCCACGAAATAGGCCAGCCCCAGCATTTT.

This chain uses TRBV27 with TRBJ1-5, with TRBD1 as a possible D gene (5 bases). This CDR3 spans 14 amino acids. Trimming left V 4 bases short and J 6 bases short, with 13 bases between. Per the germline V gene, CDR1 is MNHEY and CDR2 is SMNVEV (reference sequence). CDR3 sequence reads: CASSSQGMLQPQHF. For the CDR3, the DNA is TGTGCCAGCAGTTCCCAGGGTATGCTTCAGCCCCAGCATTTT.

The rearrangement joins TRBV7-2 to TRBJ2-5; TRBD2 aligns across 8 bases. Per the germline V gene, CDR1 is SGHTA and CDR2 is FQGNSA. The CDR3 length is 13 residues. The ends lost 3 bases at V and 4 bases at J; junction bases unmatched: 1. The CDR3 region is CASSFTSGETQYF. CDR3 in DNA: TGTGCCAGCAGCTTTACTAGCGGAGAGACCCAGTACTTC.

This clone was seen a single time. The J gene is TRBJ2-5, the V gene TRBV5-1; TRBD1 matches 8 bases. The V segment lost 6 bases and the J segment 1 base; nucleotides outside the gene matches: 2. Germline V lookup: CDR1 SGHRS, CDR2 YFSETQ. There are 13 residues in the CDR3. In DNA, the CDR3 is TGCGCCAGCACGGACAGGGCCCAAGAGACCCAGTACTTC. Its protein is CASTDRAQETQYF.

This chain joins TRBV6-5 and TRBJ1-1, with a tentative D call TRBD1 (5 bases). This CDR3 has 15 residues. Germline assignment: CDR1 MNHEY and CDR2 SVGAGI. Trimming pared 8 bases from V and 0 bases from J, leaving 16 bases between. The DNA of the CDR3 is TGTGCCAGCCTGCCACGAGGGACTCTGAACACTGAAGCTTTCTTT. Amino acid sequence: CASLPRGTLNTEAFF.

The chain's CDR3 is CASSATSGMQETQYF. For the CDR3, the DNA is TGTGCCAGCAGCGCGACTAGCGGGATGCAAGAGACCCAGTACTTC. The rearrangement uses TRBV5-4 and TRBJ2-5; TRBD2 aligns across 11 bases. This CDR3 region has 15 residues. V was pared by 4 bases and J by 2 bases, with 4 bases of the junction left unmatched. Germline CDR1 and CDR2: SGHNT and YYREEE (reference sequence).

The J gene is TRBJ2-7, the V gene TRBV5-5, with D uncertain. CDR1 and CDR2 from the germline V gene are SGHKS and YYEKEE (reference sequence). The length of the CDR3 is 14 residues. V was clipped by 0 bases and J by 1 base, with 8 bases between them. CDR3 in amino acids: CASSLESVSYEQYF. In nucleotides, the CDR3 is TGTGCCAGCAGCTTGGAGTCAGTTTCCTACGAGCAGTACTTC.

The chain links TRBV20-1 to TRBJ1-1; D call uncertain. The CDR3 extends over 11 amino acids. Germline values: CDR1 DFQATT, CDR2 SNEGSKA (reference sequence). The CDR3 loop is CSPWGNTEAFF. CDR3 DNA: TGCAGCCCATGGGGTAACACTGAAGCTTTCTTT.

The chain recombines TRBV7-9 with TRBJ2-7, with D unresolved. V was pared by 2 bases and J by 5 bases, with 10 bases between. Germline V gene sequence: CDR1 SEHNR, CDR2 FQNEAQ (reference sequence). CDR3 length: 13 residues. CDR3 protein: CASSLRVIDEQYF. The CDR3 bases are TGTGCCAGCAGCTTACGAGTGATAGACGAGCAGTACTTC. The full variable domain, with the rest looked up from reference TRBV7-9 and TRBJ2-7, is DTGVSQNPRHKITKRGQNVTFRCDPISEHNRLYWYRQTLGQGPEFLTYFQNEAQLEKSRLLSDRFSAERPKGSFSTLEIQRTEQGDSAMYLCASSLRVIDEQYFGPGTRLTVT.

The rearrangement uses TRBV5-8 and TRBJ2-4, with D unresolved. Germline CDR1 reads SGHTS; CDR2 reads YDEGEE. CDR3 length: 15 residues. V was pared by 7 bases and J by 0 bases, with 14 bases between. DNA for the CDR3: TGTGCCAGCTCCCCCCCGGGTTTAGCCAAAAACATTCAGTACTTC. It translates to CASSPPGLAKNIQYF.

The CDR3 nucleotides read TGTGCCAGCAGCGTAGCACCGAACACTGAAGCTTTCTTT. This codes for CASSVAPNTEAFF. The chain has TRBV9 and TRBJ1-1, with D uncertain. Germline V gene sequence: CDR1 SGDLS, CDR2 YYNGEE. The V and J ends lost 0 bases and 1 base respectively, with 4 bases between them. The CDR3 has 13 residues.

CDR3: CASSLGLDTQYF. Written as DNA, the CDR3 is TGTGCCAGCAGCTTAGGACTCGATACGCAGTATTTT. This sequence joins TRBV11-3 and TRBJ2-3; D gene uncertain. Germline V gene sequence: CDR1 SGHNT, CDR2 YENEEA. Trimming shortened V by 1 base and J by 6 bases, and 5 bases separated the two germline ends. The CDR3 runs 12 residues.

This chain joins TRBV28 and TRBJ1-6; possible D gene TRBD1, 6 bases. V shed 3 bases and J shed 9 bases, with 12 bases lying between them. CDR1 and CDR2 (germline): MDHEN, SYDVKM. This CDR3 has 14 residues. The CDR3 DNA sequence: TGTGCCAGCAGTTTTAGGTCAGGGGTTTCACCCCTCCACTTT. Amino acid sequence: CASSFRSGVSPLHF.

This rearrangement joins TRBV11-2 to TRBJ2-7; D possibly corresponds to TRBD1 (5 bases). The CDR3 sequence is 14 residues long. Per germline, CDR1 SGHAT and CDR2 FQNNGV. Trimming took 6 bases from V and 0 from J, leaving 12 bases between them. The CDR3 DNA reads as TGTGCCAGCAGTTCTAGGACAAGCTCCTACGAGCAGTACTTC. This sequence encodes CASSSRTSSYEQYF.

The J gene is TRBJ1-4, the V gene TRBV7-9; D not certain. The V and J ends lost 4 bases and 0 bases respectively, with 6 bases between them. There are 14 residues in the CDR3. Germline loops: CDR1 SEHNR, CDR2 FQNEAQ (reference sequence). This chain's CDR3 is CASSYPATNEKLFF. CDR3 sequence (DNA): TGTGCCAGCAGCTACCCAGCAACTAATGAAAAACTGTTTTTT. The whole variable domain, filled in from reference TRBV7-9 and TRBJ1-4, reads DTGVSQNPRHKITKRGQNVTFRCDPISEHNRLYWYRQTLGQGPEFLTYFQNEAQLEKSRLLSDRFSAERPKGSFSTLEIQRTEQGDSAMYLCASSYPATNEKLFFGSGTQLSVL.

V is TRBV20-1 and J is TRBJ2-1; D remains ambiguous. The CDR3 contains 11 residues. Per the germline V gene, CDR1 is DFQATT and CDR2 is SNEGSKA (reference sequence). V was cut by 1 base and J by 6 bases, with 4 bases left in between. CDR3 DNA sequence: TGCAGTGCTAGAGGAACCAATGAGCAGTTCTTC. It specifies CSARGTNEQFF.

The J gene is TRBJ2-7, the V gene TRBV29-1; 7 nucleotides agree with TRBD2. V dropped 7 bases and J dropped 5; count of bases not matched to a gene: 8. Germline V gene lookup returns CDR1 SQVTM and CDR2 ANQGSEA. The CDR3 has 12 amino acids. The CDR3 region is CSGSPGTNEQYF. CDR3 nucleotides: TGCAGCGGTTCCCCAGGGACTAACGAGCAGTACTTC.

This rearrangement joins TRBV4-1 to TRBJ2-2; 9 bases agree with TRBD2. Per germline, CDR1 MGHRA and CDR2 YSYEKL. The V gene end was trimmed by 4 bases and the J gene end by 4 bases; junction bases not matched to a gene: 4. The CDR3 loop spans 15 amino acids. This CDR3 is CASSLWTSATGELFF. In DNA, the CDR3 is TGCGCCAGCAGCCTGTGGACTAGCGCCACCGGGGAGCTGTTTTTT.

The chain couples TRBV9 to TRBJ2-1, with 7 nucleotides matching TRBD2. After removal of 0 bases from V and 6 bases from J, the junction contained 6 bases not matched to a gene. The CDR3 has 15 amino acids. Germline CDR1 and CDR2: SGDLS and YYNGEE. This CDR3 is CASSVGRLAANEQFF. CDR3 nucleotides: TGTGCCAGCAGCGTAGGTCGTCTAGCGGCCAATGAGCAGTTCTTC.

The genes are TRBV19 and TRBJ1-4, with 8 bases aligning to TRBD1. After removal of 5 bases from V and 5 bases from J, the junction contained 7 bases not matched to a gene. This CDR3 region has 15 residues. CDR1 is LNHDA and CDR2 is SQIVND in the germline V gene (reference sequence). As DNA, the CDR3 is TGTGCCAGTAGTTTGGACAGGGCTGTGAATGAAAAACTGTTTTTT. It codes for CASSLDRAVNEKLFF.

The rearrangement uses TRBV5-1 and TRBJ1-2; D is unresolved. Germline CDR1 reads SGHRS; CDR2 reads YFSETQ. The CDR3 has 14 amino acids. The V and J ends lost 3 bases and 8 bases respectively, with 17 bases between them. CDR3 region: CASSSQDEGRGYTF. The DNA for the CDR3 is TGCGCCAGCAGCTCGCAGGACGAAGGAAGGGGCTACACCTTC. The whole variable domain, filled in from reference TRBV5-1 and TRBJ1-2, reads KAGVTQTPRYLIKTRGQQVTLSCSPISGHRSVSWYQQTPGQGLQFLFEYFSETQRNKGNFPGRFSGRQFSNSRSEMNVSTLELGDSALYLCASSSQDEGRGYTFGSGTRLTVV.

The chain joins TRBV4-1 to TRBJ1-1; D is uncertain. V was cut by 1 base and J by 4 bases, with 10 bases left in between. The CDR3 has 14 residues. In germline, CDR1 is MGHRA, CDR2 YSYEKL. The CDR3 DNA is TGCGCCAGCAGCCAAGCCCGGGGTGGCACTGAAGCTTTCTTT. Encoded protein: CASSQARGGTEAFF.